A selection of T cell receptor beta chains follows, all from one sample in a study of cytomegalovirus exposure and HLA in healthy donors. Produced via immunoSEQ multiplex PCR; TCRdb's table is partial and in-frame only. The sample yields about 190,000 clones, approximately 80% seen once. Source material: PBMCs. The receptors shown here come from a man in his forties in good health and CMV-seropositive. Each CDR3 is given with its conserved first and last residue. Fields, in order: CDR3 protein, J gene, D gene, V gene. The D gene is left open where the match is weak.

cdr3_aa: CASSQEQGPSRGHTF
j_call: TRBJ1-2
d_call: NA
v_call: TRBV4-2

cdr3_aa: CASSQTGQAGNQPQHF
j_call: TRBJ1-5
d_call: TRBD1
v_call: TRBV4-2

cdr3_aa: CASSPPGTSTDTQYF
j_call: TRBJ2-3
d_call: NA
v_call: TRBV18

cdr3_aa: CASSYSKTGGSYEQYF
j_call: TRBJ2-7
d_call: TRBD1
v_call: TRBV6-6

cdr3_aa: CASSSAGLVYEQYF
j_call: TRBJ2-7
d_call: TRBD2
v_call: TRBV28

cdr3_aa: CASNPIPGQAEVELFF
j_call: TRBJ2-2
d_call: TRBD1
v_call: TRBV19

cdr3_aa: CASSPGPTGMGANVLTF
j_call: TRBJ2-6
d_call: TRBD1
v_call: TRBV7-3

cdr3_aa: CATSRDGGGYEQYF
j_call: TRBJ2-7
d_call: TRBD2
v_call: TRBV15

cdr3_aa: CASSQRDRGGTGELFF
j_call: TRBJ2-2
d_call: TRBD1
v_call: TRBV27

cdr3_aa: CASSPLAGTNEKLFF
j_call: TRBJ1-4
d_call: NA
v_call: TRBV6-6

cdr3_aa: CASSARGPNTEAFF
j_call: TRBJ1-1
d_call: TRBD1
v_call: TRBV6-5

cdr3_aa: CASSPADRGSDEQYF
j_call: TRBJ2-7
d_call: TRBD1
v_call: TRBV5-6

cdr3_aa: CASRQGSNSPLHF
j_call: TRBJ1-6
d_call: NA
v_call: TRBV6-5

cdr3_aa: CASRIGLAYEQYF
j_call: TRBJ2-7
d_call: TRBD2
v_call: TRBV27

cdr3_aa: CASSLDRSTLYGYTF
j_call: TRBJ1-2
d_call: NA
v_call: TRBV7-2

cdr3_aa: CASSPDRGRTGELFF
j_call: TRBJ2-2
d_call: TRBD1
v_call: TRBV7-3

cdr3_aa: CASSTQVNTGELFF
j_call: TRBJ2-2
d_call: NA
v_call: TRBV6-4

cdr3_aa: CASSPKEGPPLTQYF
j_call: TRBJ2-3
d_call: NA
v_call: TRBV7-2

cdr3_aa: CASTEMLGGGTQYF
j_call: TRBJ2-3
d_call: NA
v_call: TRBV2

cdr3_aa: CASSIGGSTTEQYF
j_call: TRBJ2-7
d_call: NA
v_call: TRBV7-2

cdr3_aa: CAINRTGEGNQPQHF
j_call: TRBJ1-5
d_call: TRBD1
v_call: TRBV10-3

cdr3_aa: CASSLVAGSSYEQYF
j_call: TRBJ2-7
d_call: TRBD2
v_call: TRBV7-2

cdr3_aa: CASSLKGGPQLSNQPQHF
j_call: TRBJ1-5
d_call: NA
v_call: TRBV7-8

cdr3_aa: CASSDSSGGNTGELFF
j_call: TRBJ2-2
d_call: TRBD2
v_call: TRBV9

cdr3_aa: CASRTEGVNTGELFF
j_call: TRBJ2-2
d_call: NA
v_call: TRBV6-5

cdr3_aa: CASSLGRGPADTQYF
j_call: TRBJ2-3
d_call: TRBD1
v_call: TRBV5-6

cdr3_aa: CASSKLRSEQYF
j_call: TRBJ2-7
d_call: NA
v_call: TRBV21-1

cdr3_aa: CASSLVGDTEAFF
j_call: TRBJ1-1
d_call: NA
v_call: TRBV5-1

cdr3_aa: CASGSSYNEQFF
j_call: TRBJ2-1
d_call: TRBD2
v_call: TRBV6-5

cdr3_aa: CASSHQPGLALDTQYF
j_call: TRBJ2-3
d_call: TRBD2
v_call: TRBV6-6

cdr3_aa: CASSTTRQGKTDTQYF
j_call: TRBJ2-3
d_call: TRBD1
v_call: TRBV9

cdr3_aa: CASSRQPNEKLFF
j_call: TRBJ1-4
d_call: NA
v_call: TRBV2

cdr3_aa: CASSLGTGRFLNF
j_call: TRBJ2-3
d_call: TRBD1
v_call: TRBV11-2

cdr3_aa: CASSVGSSGNTIYF
j_call: TRBJ1-3
d_call: NA
v_call: TRBV9

cdr3_aa: CASSQEGPGAAYEQYF
j_call: TRBJ2-7
d_call: NA
v_call: TRBV4-1

cdr3_aa: CASSFLRQGTYGYPF
j_call: TRBJ1-2
d_call: NA
v_call: TRBV5-4

cdr3_aa: CAISESPVNTGELFF
j_call: TRBJ2-2
d_call: NA
v_call: TRBV10-3

cdr3_aa: CASSQRQGAIDNSPLHF
j_call: TRBJ1-6
d_call: TRBD1
v_call: TRBV4-1

cdr3_aa: CASSAGLTDTQYF
j_call: TRBJ2-3
d_call: NA
v_call: TRBV7-7

cdr3_aa: CASSKTGRKTSTDTQYF
j_call: TRBJ2-3
d_call: NA
v_call: TRBV2

cdr3_aa: CASSLGTDGGEKLFF
j_call: TRBJ1-4
d_call: TRBD1
v_call: TRBV27

cdr3_aa: CSVEKAGVATDTQYF
j_call: TRBJ2-3
d_call: TRBD2
v_call: TRBV29-1

cdr3_aa: CASSRRPGLAGSYEQYF
j_call: TRBJ2-7
d_call: TRBD2
v_call: TRBV7-9

cdr3_aa: CASRPGTPYNEQFF
j_call: TRBJ2-1
d_call: NA
v_call: TRBV6-5

cdr3_aa: CASSPGGLFQETQYF
j_call: TRBJ2-5
d_call: TRBD2
v_call: TRBV14

cdr3_aa: CASSESTGAADEQYF
j_call: NA
d_call: TRBD1
v_call: TRBV25-1

cdr3_aa: CASSTRDRSYEQYF
j_call: TRBJ2-7
d_call: TRBD1
v_call: TRBV11-1

cdr3_aa: CASSPRPPGTVETQYF
j_call: TRBJ2-5
d_call: TRBD1
v_call: TRBV18

cdr3_aa: CASSPVTGNTIYF
j_call: TRBJ1-3
d_call: NA
v_call: TRBV18

cdr3_aa: CASSRRASGASSTDTQYF
j_call: TRBJ2-3
d_call: TRBD2
v_call: TRBV4-2

cdr3_aa: CASSQSANTGELFF
j_call: TRBJ2-2
d_call: NA
v_call: TRBV14